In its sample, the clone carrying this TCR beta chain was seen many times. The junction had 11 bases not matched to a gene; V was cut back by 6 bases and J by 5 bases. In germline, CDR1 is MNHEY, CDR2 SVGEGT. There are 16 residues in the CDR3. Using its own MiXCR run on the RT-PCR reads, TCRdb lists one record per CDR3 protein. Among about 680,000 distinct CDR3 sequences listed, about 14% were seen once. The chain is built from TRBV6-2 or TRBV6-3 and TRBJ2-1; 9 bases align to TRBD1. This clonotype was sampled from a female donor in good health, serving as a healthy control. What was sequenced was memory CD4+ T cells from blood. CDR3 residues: CASSRYTGTGNNEQFF. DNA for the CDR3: TGTGCCAGCAGCCGATATACCGGGACAGGGAACAATGAGCAGTTCTTC.